The rows below give T cell receptor beta chains drawn from one sample of a study of blood T cell repertoires in COVID-19. Method: immunoSEQ multiplex PCR; TCRdb's copy keeps in-frame clones and lacks some. Counted here are 150,000 to 200,000 clones, roughly four fifths occurring once; the ten biggest clones make up about 5.7%. The sequenced material came from peripheral blood. The receptors were sampled from a woman aged 40 to 49 with acute or convalescent COVID-19. The CDR3 runs from the conserved cysteine through the conserved F or W. Each record gives: D gene, clone size, V gene, J gene, CDR3 DNA, CDR3 protein. A D gene is named only where the DNA matches it firmly. Not every row has a clone size; where given, it reads once, few, many or a size class.

d_call: NA
clone_size: NA
v_call: TRBV7-9
j_call: TRBJ2-7
cdr3_nt: TGTGCCAGCAGCTTAGTCCGGTCATTGAACTCCTACGAGCAGTACTTC
cdr3_aa: CASSLVRSLNSYEQYF

d_call: TRBD2
clone_size: NA
v_call: TRBV4-2
j_call: TRBJ2-5
cdr3_nt: TGTGCCAGCAGCGGAGGGGGCGGGAGGGAGGAGACCCAGTACTTC
cdr3_aa: CASSGGGGREETQYF

d_call: NA
clone_size: NA
v_call: TRBV30
j_call: TRBJ1-4
cdr3_nt: TGTGCCTGGAGTGTACTGGGAGGTACTAATGAAAAACTGTTTTTT
cdr3_aa: CAWSVLGGTNEKLFF

d_call: TRBD1
clone_size: NA
v_call: TRBV5-1
j_call: TRBJ1-6
cdr3_nt: TGCGCCAGCAGCTTGGGACAGGGGGGTGATTCACCCCTCCACTTT
cdr3_aa: CASSLGQGGDSPLHF

d_call: NA
clone_size: NA
v_call: TRBV4-2
j_call: TRBJ1-1
cdr3_nt: TGTGCCAGCAGCCCCCGGAGCAGCCTTTTGGTCACTGAAGCTTTCTTT
cdr3_aa: CASSPRSSLLVTEAFF

d_call: NA
clone_size: NA
v_call: TRBV13
j_call: TRBJ2-3
cdr3_nt: TGTGCCAGCAGCTTAAGTCGGGCCGTGGGACTCACCACAGATACGCAGTATTTT
cdr3_aa: CASSLSRAVGLTTDTQYF

d_call: TRBD1
clone_size: NA
v_call: TRBV5-1
j_call: TRBJ2-3
cdr3_nt: TGCGCCAGCAGCTACACCCACAGGGGGCAAGGCACAGATACGCAGTATTTT
cdr3_aa: CASSYTHRGQGTDTQYF

d_call: TRBD1
clone_size: NA
v_call: TRBV5-4
j_call: TRBJ2-5
cdr3_nt: TGTGCCAGCAGCGGAGACGTCACAGGGGGCAAGACCCAGTACTTC
cdr3_aa: CASSGDVTGGKTQYF

d_call: TRBD1
clone_size: NA
v_call: TRBV7-2
j_call: TRBJ1-6
cdr3_nt: TGTGCCAGCAGTCGGACAGGGGGTGTTGATTCACCCCTCCACTTT
cdr3_aa: CASSRTGGVDSPLHF

d_call: TRBD2
clone_size: NA
v_call: TRBV2
j_call: TRBJ2-1
cdr3_nt: TGTGCCAGCAGTGAGGGGACTAGCGGGAGCTCCTACAATGAGCAGTTCTTC
cdr3_aa: CASSEGTSGSSYNEQFF

d_call: NA
clone_size: NA
v_call: TRBV28
j_call: TRBJ2-7
cdr3_nt: TGTGCCAGCTCCCAGGGGTTCCACGAGCAGTACTTC
cdr3_aa: CASSQGFHEQYF

d_call: NA
clone_size: NA
v_call: TRBV5-5
j_call: TRBJ1-1
cdr3_nt: TGTGCCAGCAGCTTTTGGGCCGGGGGTATCGACACTGAAGCTTTCTTT
cdr3_aa: CASSFWAGGIDTEAFF

d_call: NA
clone_size: NA
v_call: TRBV6-5
j_call: TRBJ1-5
cdr3_nt: TGTGCCAGCAGTTACTCGAAGGGGATGCCCCAGCATTTT
cdr3_aa: CASSYSKGMPQHF

d_call: NA
clone_size: NA
v_call: TRBV7-9
j_call: TRBJ2-1
cdr3_nt: TGTGCCAGCAGCTTAGTTCCAGCGGCCGGCATTCTGTACAATGAGCAGTTCTTC
cdr3_aa: CASSLVPAAGILYNEQFF

d_call: NA
clone_size: NA
v_call: TRBV6-5
j_call: TRBJ2-7
cdr3_nt: TGTGCCAGCAGTTCGGCCAGGGGTTTTATGGCCTACGAGCAGTACTTC
cdr3_aa: CASSSARGFMAYEQYF

d_call: NA
clone_size: once
v_call: TRBV12-3/TRBV12-4
j_call: TRBJ1-1
cdr3_nt: TGTGCCAGCAGTTACATGAACACTGAAGCTTTCTTT
cdr3_aa: CASSYMNTEAFF

d_call: TRBD2
clone_size: NA
v_call: TRBV15
j_call: TRBJ2-7
cdr3_nt: TGTGCCACCAGCAGAGATCACAGCGCGGGGGGGATCTCCTACGAGCAGTACTTC
cdr3_aa: CATSRDHSAGGISYEQYF

d_call: TRBD1
clone_size: NA
v_call: TRBV6-5
j_call: TRBJ1-3
cdr3_nt: TGTGCCAGCAGTTATTACCCAGGGGGAGAAGGAAACACCATATATTTT
cdr3_aa: CASSYYPGGEGNTIYF

d_call: NA
clone_size: NA
v_call: TRBV14
j_call: TRBJ2-7
cdr3_nt: TGTGCCAGCAGCCAAGATTGTCCAGGGGGGTACGAGCAGTACTTC
cdr3_aa: CASSQDCPGGYEQYF

d_call: TRBD1
clone_size: few
v_call: TRBV28
j_call: TRBJ2-1
cdr3_nt: TGTGCCAGCACCCCTCAATTAGGGACAGGGGGGACTAGGCGCAATGAGCAGTTCTTC
cdr3_aa: CASTPQLGTGGTRRNEQFF

d_call: NA
clone_size: NA
v_call: TRBV19
j_call: TRBJ2-1
cdr3_nt: TGTGCCAGTAGGCCGCTGACGAGGAGCTCCTACAATGAGCAGTTCTTC
cdr3_aa: CASRPLTRSSYNEQFF

d_call: NA
clone_size: once
v_call: TRBV5-6
j_call: TRBJ2-5
cdr3_nt: TGTGCCAGCAGCTTGGCCTGGGGGGAGTTCAATCAAGAGACCCAGTACTTC
cdr3_aa: CASSLAWGEFNQETQYF

d_call: NA
clone_size: NA
v_call: TRBV7-8
j_call: TRBJ2-7
cdr3_nt: TGTGCCAGCAGCTTCAATTCTGGAGGTGGCTACGAGCAGTACTTC
cdr3_aa: CASSFNSGGGYEQYF

d_call: TRBD1
clone_size: NA
v_call: TRBV3-1/TRBV3-2
j_call: TRBJ1-2
cdr3_nt: TGTGCCAGCAGCCAAGAGGACAGGGGCGACTATGGCTACACCTTC
cdr3_aa: CASSQEDRGDYGYTF

d_call: TRBD1
clone_size: NA
v_call: TRBV2
j_call: TRBJ1-1
cdr3_nt: TGTGCCAGCAGTGATGACAGGGTTCAAGCTTTCTTT
cdr3_aa: CASSDDRVQAFF

d_call: NA
clone_size: NA
v_call: TRBV2
j_call: TRBJ2-7
cdr3_nt: TGTGCCAGCATGGACTTAGCAACCCTATACGAGCAGTACTTC
cdr3_aa: CASMDLATLYEQYF

d_call: NA
clone_size: few
v_call: TRBV15
j_call: TRBJ2-2
cdr3_nt: TGTGCCACCAGCAGAGATCCTCCCGGGCAGGGGGGTAGCACCGGGGAGCTGTTTTTT
cdr3_aa: CATSRDPPGQGGSTGELFF

d_call: NA
clone_size: NA
v_call: TRBV10-1
j_call: TRBJ2-1
cdr3_nt: TGCGCCAGCAGTATCCAACAGGGAAATGAGCAGTTCTTC
cdr3_aa: CASSIQQGNEQFF

d_call: NA
clone_size: once
v_call: TRBV7-2
j_call: TRBJ2-2
cdr3_nt: TGTGCCAGCAGCTTAGAGCTGACCGGGGAGCTGTTTTTT
cdr3_aa: CASSLELTGELFF

d_call: NA
clone_size: NA
v_call: TRBV28
j_call: TRBJ1-5
cdr3_nt: TGTGCCAGCAGTCAGGGAGGGGGGGAACAGCCCCAGCATTTT
cdr3_aa: CASSQGGGEQPQHF

d_call: NA
clone_size: few
v_call: TRBV7-9
j_call: TRBJ1-1
cdr3_nt: TGTGCCAGCAGCTTAGACTGGGGGGGCCACACTGAAGCTTTCTTT
cdr3_aa: CASSLDWGGHTEAFF

d_call: NA
clone_size: NA
v_call: TRBV11-2
j_call: TRBJ2-1
cdr3_nt: TGTGCCAGCAGCTTAAGGGGGGGGAGGCAATACAATGAGCAGTTCTTC
cdr3_aa: CASSLRGGRQYNEQFF

d_call: NA
clone_size: NA
v_call: TRBV7-2
j_call: TRBJ1-5
cdr3_nt: TGTGCCAGCAGTCCTCTTAGCAATCAGCCCCAGCATTTT
cdr3_aa: CASSPLSNQPQHF

d_call: NA
clone_size: NA
v_call: TRBV27
j_call: TRBJ1-6
cdr3_nt: TGTGCCAGCAGTTTGGGCAGTTATTCACCCCTCCACTTT
cdr3_aa: CASSLGSYSPLHF

d_call: TRBD1
clone_size: NA
v_call: TRBV27
j_call: TRBJ1-6
cdr3_nt: TGTGCCAGCAGTCCCAGGGGGGCTCACTATAATTCACCCCTCCACTTT
cdr3_aa: CASSPRGAHYNSPLHF

d_call: NA
clone_size: NA
v_call: TRBV5-4
j_call: TRBJ2-5
cdr3_nt: TGTGCCAGCAGCTTGGGCGGACACGACGCGCAAGAGACCCAGTACTTC
cdr3_aa: CASSLGGHDAQETQYF

d_call: NA
clone_size: NA
v_call: TRBV24-1
j_call: TRBJ2-2
cdr3_nt: TGTGCCACCAGGGCACATTACACCGGGGAGCTGTTTTTT
cdr3_aa: CATRAHYTGELFF

d_call: NA
clone_size: once
v_call: TRBV28
j_call: TRBJ1-4
cdr3_nt: TGTGCCAGCACCCGGGGGGCCCGCCTTAATGAAAAACTGTTTTTT
cdr3_aa: CASTRGARLNEKLFF

d_call: NA
clone_size: NA
v_call: TRBV7-8
j_call: TRBJ2-7
cdr3_nt: TGTGCCAGCAGCTTAATAGCGCCAGGGGAACCTCACGAGCAGTACTTC
cdr3_aa: CASSLIAPGEPHEQYF

d_call: NA
clone_size: NA
v_call: TRBV6-5
j_call: TRBJ1-2
cdr3_nt: TGTGCCAGCAGTTACAACAGGGCTGTATTGGGTGGCTACACCTTC
cdr3_aa: CASSYNRAVLGGYTF

d_call: NA
clone_size: NA
v_call: TRBV28
j_call: TRBJ1-2
cdr3_nt: TGTGCCAGCAGTTTTGGGGGGGCATTGGCAGGGACTAACTATGGCTACACCTTC
cdr3_aa: CASSFGGALAGTNYGYTF

d_call: TRBD2
clone_size: NA
v_call: TRBV5-4
j_call: TRBJ2-7
cdr3_nt: TGTGCCAGCAGCTACCAACTAGCGGGAGTAGGGGAGCAGTACTTC
cdr3_aa: CASSYQLAGVGEQYF

d_call: TRBD1
clone_size: NA
v_call: TRBV14
j_call: TRBJ2-1
cdr3_nt: TGTGCCAGCAGCCCGACACAGGGGGCTGTTGAGCAGTTCTTC
cdr3_aa: CASSPTQGAVEQFF

d_call: TRBD2
clone_size: NA
v_call: TRBV20-1
j_call: TRBJ2-7
cdr3_nt: TGCAGTGTCGGGGGAGGGAACGAGCAGTACTTC
cdr3_aa: CSVGGGNEQYF

d_call: NA
clone_size: NA
v_call: TRBV3-1/TRBV3-2
j_call: TRBJ1-6
cdr3_nt: TGTGCCAGCAGCCAAGCCCTTTTCGATAATTCACCCCTCCACTTT
cdr3_aa: CASSQALFDNSPLHF

d_call: NA
clone_size: NA
v_call: TRBV19
j_call: TRBJ1-1
cdr3_nt: TGTGCCAGTAGTATAGCTGACACTGAAGCTTTCTTT
cdr3_aa: CASSIADTEAFF

d_call: TRBD1
clone_size: NA
v_call: TRBV3-1/TRBV3-2
j_call: TRBJ1-5
cdr3_nt: TGTGCCAGCAGCCAAGGGACAGGGGATCATCAGCCCCAGCATTTT
cdr3_aa: CASSQGTGDHQPQHF

d_call: NA
clone_size: NA
v_call: TRBV2
j_call: TRBJ1-4
cdr3_nt: TGTGCCAGCAGTGAAGGAAGGGCAGGGGAGAGGAAACTGTTTTTT
cdr3_aa: CASSEGRAGERKLFF

d_call: NA
clone_size: NA
v_call: TRBV7-9
j_call: TRBJ1-2
cdr3_nt: TGTGCCAGCAGCCACGGGTCCCTCTATGGCTACACCTTC
cdr3_aa: CASSHGSLYGYTF

d_call: TRBD1
clone_size: few
v_call: TRBV5-1
j_call: TRBJ2-7
cdr3_nt: TGCGCCAGCAGCCTAAGACAGGGCTTCCTCTACGAGCAGTACTTC
cdr3_aa: CASSLRQGFLYEQYF

d_call: NA
clone_size: once
v_call: TRBV6-1
j_call: TRBJ2-2
cdr3_nt: TGTGCCAGCAGTTCGACAGCCGGGGAGCTGTTTTTT
cdr3_aa: CASSSTAGELFF

d_call: TRBD2
clone_size: NA
v_call: TRBV6-5
j_call: TRBJ2-1
cdr3_nt: TGTGCCAGCAGTTACTCGACTAGCGGGACTTACAATGAGCAGTTCTTC
cdr3_aa: CASSYSTSGTYNEQFF

d_call: NA
clone_size: NA
v_call: TRBV7-9
j_call: TRBJ1-5
cdr3_nt: TGTGCCAGCAGCTTCGGCGGTCAGCCCCAGCATTTT
cdr3_aa: CASSFGGQPQHF

d_call: TRBD1
clone_size: NA
v_call: TRBV11-2
j_call: TRBJ2-7
cdr3_nt: TGTGCCAGCAGCTCCACAGGGGACTACGAGCAGTACTTC
cdr3_aa: CASSSTGDYEQYF